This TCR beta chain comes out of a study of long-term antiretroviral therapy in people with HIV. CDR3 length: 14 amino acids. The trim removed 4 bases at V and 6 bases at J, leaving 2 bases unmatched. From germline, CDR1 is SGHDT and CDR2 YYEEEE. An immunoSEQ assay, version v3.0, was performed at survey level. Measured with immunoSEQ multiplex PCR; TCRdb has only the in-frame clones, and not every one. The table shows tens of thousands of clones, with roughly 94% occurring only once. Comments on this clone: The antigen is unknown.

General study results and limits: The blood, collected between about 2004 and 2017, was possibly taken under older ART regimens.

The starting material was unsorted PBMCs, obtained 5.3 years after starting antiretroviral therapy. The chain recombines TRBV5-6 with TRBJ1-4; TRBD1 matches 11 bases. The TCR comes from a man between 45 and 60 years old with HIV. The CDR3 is CASSGTGGYEKLFF. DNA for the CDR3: TGTGCCAGCAGCGGGACAGGGGGATATGAAAAACTGTTTTTT.